This T cell receptor (beta chain) was captured in a study of T cells in Graves' hyperthyroidism and ophthalmopathy. Study-wide context: Peripheral blood sampling occurred at initial diagnosis, before any treatment.

No progression to ophthalmopathy during 18 months of follow-up defined stable disease. Fresh peripheral blood, 10 ml, yielded the PBMCs. This clonotype was found many times. Germline lookup yields CDR1 ENHRY and CDR2 SYGVKD. V dropped 6 bases and J dropped 5; count of bases not matched to a gene: 4. There are 12 residues in the CDR3. Amplification targeted TCR beta CDR3 regions from RNA transcripts. The HTBI primer set drove a first-round RT-PCR of the TCR CDR3. TCRdb redid the calling of the multiplex PCR reads with MiXCR, one entry per CDR3 protein. The sample shows some 460,000 distinct CDR3 sequences, 15% to 19% of them seen only once.

V gene TRBV10-3 combines with J gene TRBJ2-7; 7 bases map to TRBD1. This TCR was recovered from a woman aged 18-35 years with Graves' hyperthyroidism. Specimen: blood. The chain's CDR3 is CAIRDRSDEQYF. The DNA for the CDR3 is TGTGCCATCAGGGACAGGTCCGACGAGCAGTACTTC.